The entry below describes one TCR beta chain. This specimen comes from a study of cytomegalovirus exposure and HLA in healthy donors. Profiled with immunoSEQ multiplex PCR; TCRdb holds only in-frame clones, not every one. The sample lists about 260,000 clones; less than 95% were seen once. V gave up 0 bases and J gave up 4 bases; unmatched junction bases: 3. Germline CDR1 is GTSNPN and CDR2 is SVGIG (reference sequence). The CDR3 sequence is 15 residues long. This receptor was obtained from a woman aged 25 to 39 in good health and CMV-seronegative. The V gene is TRBV30, the J gene TRBJ2-3; 11 bases are a match to TRBD2. The sequenced material came from PBMCs. The CDR3 DNA reads as TGTGCCTGGAGTGTTGGTAGCGGGAGGGCAGATACGCAGTATTTT. Translated, it gives CAWSVGSGRADTQYF.